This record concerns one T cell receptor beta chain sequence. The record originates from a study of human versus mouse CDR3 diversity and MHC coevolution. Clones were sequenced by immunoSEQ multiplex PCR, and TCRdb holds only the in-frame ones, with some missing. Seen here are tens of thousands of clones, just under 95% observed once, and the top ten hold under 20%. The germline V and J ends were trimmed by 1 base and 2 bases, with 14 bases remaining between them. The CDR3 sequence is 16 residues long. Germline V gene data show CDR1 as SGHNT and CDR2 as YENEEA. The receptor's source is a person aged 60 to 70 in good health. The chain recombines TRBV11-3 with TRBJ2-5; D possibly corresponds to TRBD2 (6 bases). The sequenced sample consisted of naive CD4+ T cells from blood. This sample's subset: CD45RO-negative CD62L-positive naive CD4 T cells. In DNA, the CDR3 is TGTGCCAGCAGCTTAGGACTAGTCGGAGGGCAAGAGACCCAGTACTTC. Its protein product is CASSLGLVGGQETQYF.